A single TCR beta chain is shown here with its context. Method: immunoSEQ multiplex PCR; TCRdb's copy keeps in-frame clones and lacks some. The top ten clones hold 15% to 20% of a sample with approximately 120,000 clones, around 83% of them seen once. This entry belongs to a study of blood T cell repertoires in COVID-19. Germline loops: CDR1 SEHNR, CDR2 FQNEAQ (reference sequence). V was pared by 3 bases and J by 8 bases, with 8 bases between. The CDR3 spans 12 residues. This clonotype was sampled from a man younger than 40 who had recovered from COVID-19. The chain couples TRBV7-9 to TRBJ1-5; no definite D call. Material for sequencing was PBMCs or T cells enriched from blood (not recorded which). DNA of the CDR3: TGTGCCAGCAGCTTTGGGGAGGAGCCCCAGCATTTT. This codes for CASSFGEEPQHF.